The clone carrying this T cell receptor (beta chain) was counted only a few times. V gave up 6 bases and J gave up 1 base, with 9 bases separating them. Germline V lookup: CDR1 SQVTM, CDR2 ANQGSEA. The CDR3 length is 12 residues. The data were taken from a study of human T cells and chemical hapten exposure. In TCRdb, the RACE reads were re-called with MiXCR into one record per CDR3 protein. The data show around 110,000 distinct CDR3 sequences, around 12% seen once. Time point in this sample: pre-sensitization, week 0. Documented treatment: therapeutic diphenylcyclopropenone sensitization with weekly scalp DPC.

J is TRBJ1-1 and V is TRBV29-1; D ambiguous. The sample here was whole blood, taken in connection with sensitization to the hapten diphenylcyclopropenone (DPC). The sequence came from a woman aged 50 to 60 with alopecia areata. Some clones in this sample may be carry-over from other donors' samples. CDR3 amino acids: CSVSAGNTEAFF. CDR3 DNA: TGCAGCGTGTCAGCAGGGAACACTGAAGCTTTCTTT.